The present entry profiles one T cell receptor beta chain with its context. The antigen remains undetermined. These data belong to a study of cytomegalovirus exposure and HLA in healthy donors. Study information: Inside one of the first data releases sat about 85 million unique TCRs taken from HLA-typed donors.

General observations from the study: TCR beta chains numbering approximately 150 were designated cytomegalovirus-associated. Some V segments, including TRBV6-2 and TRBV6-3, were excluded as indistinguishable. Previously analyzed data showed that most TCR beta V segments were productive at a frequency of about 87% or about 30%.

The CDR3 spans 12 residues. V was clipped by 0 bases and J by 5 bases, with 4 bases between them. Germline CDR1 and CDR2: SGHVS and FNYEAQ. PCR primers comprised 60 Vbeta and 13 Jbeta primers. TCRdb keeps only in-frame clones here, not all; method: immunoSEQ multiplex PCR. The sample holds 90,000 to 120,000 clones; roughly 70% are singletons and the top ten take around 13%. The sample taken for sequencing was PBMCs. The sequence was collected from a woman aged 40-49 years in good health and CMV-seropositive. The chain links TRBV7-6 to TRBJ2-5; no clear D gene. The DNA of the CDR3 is TGTGCCAGCAGCTTAGCGTCGGAGACCCAGTACTTC. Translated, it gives CASSLASETQYF.